Below, 21 T cell receptor beta chains from the same sample are listed, as sequenced in a study of OX40 agonist ivuxolimab in advanced cancers. Assay used: immunoSEQ multiplex PCR; TCRdb lists only in-frame clones, some missing. The repertoire consists of around 33,000 clones, with about 93% occurring once and the leading ten covering 4% to 5%. Sample: CD4+ or CD8+ T cells sorted from blood, taken in a trial of the OX40 agonist ivuxolimab. All receptors come from an adult with an advanced solid tumor such as melanoma, head and neck, liver or kidney cancer.

V usage is TRBV7-9 and J usage is TRBJ2-1; no clear D. Germline CDR1 and CDR2: SEHNR and FQNEAQ (reference sequence). This CDR3 region has 13 residues. V dropped 4 bases and J dropped 7 bases, with 11 bases sitting between them. The chain's CDR3 is CASSSPSWNEQFF. DNA of the CDR3: TGTGCCAGCAGCTCGCCGAGTTGGAATGAGCAGTTCTTC.

V and J are TRBV5-6 and TRBJ1-1; no clear D. Trimming took 4 bases from V and 7 from J, leaving 11 bases between them. CDR1 and CDR2 (germline): SGHDT, YYEEEE. This CDR3 spans 12 amino acids. In DNA, the CDR3 is TGTGCCAGCAGCCGGACCCCCGGTGAAGCTTTCTTT. It specifies CASSRTPGEAFF.

The V call is TRBV18, the J call TRBJ2-5, with 9 bases that match TRBD1. The V gene end was trimmed by 2 bases and the J gene end by 1 base; junction bases not matched to a gene: 2. CDR1 and CDR2 (germline): KGHSH, LQKENI. The CDR3 extends over 15 amino acids. The CDR3 is CASSPGTGRQETQYF. CDR3 sequence (DNA): TGTGCCAGCTCACCAGGGACAGGGCGCCAAGAGACCCAGTACTTC.

The chain employs TRBV28 and TRBJ1-2; possibly TRBD1 for D (5 bases). This CDR3 comprises 15 residues. CDR1 is MDHEN, CDR2 SYDVKM, per germline. V lost 2 bases, J lost 10 bases, and 20 bases lay in between. The CDR3 DNA follows: TGTGCCAGCAGTTTACTGCGTGCGACACAGGTGAACTACACCTTC. Protein product: CASSLLRATQVNYTF.

The chain carries TRBV5-1 and TRBJ2-2; a possible D gene is TRBD1 (6 bases). The germline CDR1 and CDR2 sequences are SGHRS and YFSETQ. V dropped 0 bases and J dropped 3 bases, with 9 bases sitting between them. This CDR3 comprises 15 residues. Here the CDR3 reads CASSLDRVDTGELFF. CDR3 nucleotides: TGCGCCAGCAGCTTGGACAGGGTGGACACCGGGGAGCTGTTTTTT.

The sample holds one count of this clone. This chain uses TRBV28 with TRBJ1-6; no firm D call. This CDR3 spans 13 amino acids. The V end was cut by 5 bases, the J end by 9 bases, with 11 bases between. Germline values: CDR1 MDHEN, CDR2 SYDVKM. Here the CDR3 reads CASSPRVGSPLHF. The CDR3 DNA reads TGTGCCAGCAGTCCCCGGGTAGGTTCACCCCTCCACTTT.

The CDR3 DNA is TGTGCCAGCAGAGACCAGGGCGAAGGGGGGGGTCAGCCCCAGCATTTT. As protein: CASRDQGEGGGQPQHF. The chain joins TRBV28 to TRBJ1-5; perhaps TRBD1 as D (6 bases). The CDR3 covers 16 residues. Germline V gene sequence: CDR1 MDHEN, CDR2 SYDVKM. The germline V and J ends were trimmed by 6 bases and 6 bases, with 21 bases remaining between them. The entire variable domain, with the rest obtained from reference TRBV28 and TRBJ1-5, is as follows: DVKVTQSSRYLVKRTGEKVFLECVQDMDHENMFWYRQDPGLGLRLIYFSYDVKMKEKGDIPEGYSVSREKKERFSLILESASTNQTSMYLCASRDQGEGGGQPQHFGDGTRLSIL.

The gene calls are TRBV30 and TRBJ2-2; no definite D call. Trimming removed 5 bases from V and 6 bases from J, with 10 bases in between. There are 12 residues in the CDR3. Germline V lookup: CDR1 GTSNPN, CDR2 SVGIG (reference sequence). The CDR3 loop is CAWALTAGELFF. For the CDR3, the DNA is TGTGCCTGGGCTCTCACTGCCGGGGAGCTGTTTTTT.

In DNA form, the CDR3 reads TGTGCCACCACGGACAGTTCTTCAACTAATGAAAAACTGTTTTTT. Translation gives CATTDSSSTNEKLFF. The rearrangement uses TRBV6-5 and TRBJ1-4; perhaps TRBD1 as D (6 bases). The CDR3 has 15 amino acids. Germline V gene lookup returns CDR1 MNHEY and CDR2 SVGAGI. Trimming removed 10 bases at V and 0 bases at J, with 15 bases between.

J is TRBJ1-3 and V is TRBV6-6; 7 nucleotides align to TRBD1. V trimming: 6 bases; J trimming: 8 bases; junction bases outside the gene matches: 7. The CDR3 covers 13 residues. Germline V gene sequence: CDR1 MNHNY, CDR2 SVGAGI (reference sequence). CDR3 in amino acids: CASRRGQGDTIYF. CDR3 bases: TGTGCCAGCAGGAGGGGCCAGGGGGACACCATATATTTT.

The rearrangement links TRBV6-1 to TRBJ1-3, with D maybe TRBD1 (5 bases). Germline assignment: CDR1 MNHNS and CDR2 SASEGT. V lost 5 bases and J 0 bases, leaving 11 bases between the germline ends. This CDR3 is 15 amino acids long. The CDR3 DNA sequence: TGTGCCAGCAGTACCGGGACGGGCTCTGGAAACACCATATATTTT. Translated, it gives CASSTGTGSGNTIYF.

The rearrangement joins TRBV19 to TRBJ2-5; 7 bases are a match to TRBD2. This CDR3 region has 14 residues. V trimming: 5 bases; J trimming: 4 bases; junction bases outside the gene matches: 7. Germline V gene lookup returns CDR1 LNHDA and CDR2 SQIVND (reference sequence). The chain's CDR3 is CASSLGGGRETQYF. The CDR3 DNA is TGTGCCAGTAGTCTTGGGGGGGGGAGAGAGACCCAGTACTTC.

This clone was found once. The chain couples TRBV30 to TRBJ1-5; tentative D call: TRBD1 (5 bases). Trimming removed 0 bases from V and 4 bases from J, with 16 bases in between. This CDR3 contains 16 residues. Germline loops: CDR1 GTSNPN, CDR2 SVGIG (reference sequence). The CDR3 region is CAWSVGTMDGNQPQHF. Written as DNA, the CDR3 is TGTGCCTGGAGTGTTGGGACCATGGACGGGAATCAGCCCCAGCATTTT.

The chain joins TRBV7-2 to TRBJ2-1, with D maybe TRBD1 (6 bases). CDR1 and CDR2 from the germline V gene are SGHTA and FQGNSA. The V end lost 5 bases, the J end lost 8 bases, and 16 bases lay between the germline ends. The CDR3 contains 14 residues. DNA of the CDR3: TGTGCCAGCAGCCCCAGGAGAGGGGGATATGAGCAGTTCTTC. Translation gives CASSPRRGGYEQFF.

The chain has TRBV30 and TRBJ2-3; a possible D gene is TRBD2 (5 bases). Germline CDR1 GTSNPN, CDR2 SVGIG (reference sequence). Trimming cost V 3 bases and J 6 bases, with 10 bases left between them. The CDR3 length is 12 residues. Written as DNA, the CDR3 is TGTGCCTGGAGGGGAGAAGGGGATACGCAGTATTTT. Residues: CAWRGEGDTQYF.

This chain links TRBV6-1 with TRBJ1-2; D is unclear. The CDR3 sequence is 13 residues long. The V end was cut by 3 bases, the J end by 2 bases, with 7 bases between. Germline loops: CDR1 MNHNS, CDR2 SASEGT. CDR3 residues: CASSDWENYGYTF. DNA for the CDR3: TGTGCCAGCAGTGACTGGGAAAACTATGGCTACACCTTC.

This CDR3 is CASSPFGADTGELFF. CDR3 nucleotide sequence: TGTGCCAGTTCCCCCTTTGGGGCGGACACCGGGGAGCTGTTTTTT. The chain recombines TRBV19 with TRBJ2-2; tentatively, D is TRBD1 (5 bases). Germline V CDR1 and CDR2: LNHDA, SQIVND (reference sequence). V lost 8 bases and J 3 bases, leaving 16 bases between the germline ends. The CDR3 is 15 amino acids. Full variable domain (remainder filled in from reference TRBV19 and TRBJ2-2): DGGITQSPKYLFRKEGQNVTLSCEQNLNHDAMYWYRQDPGQGLRLIYYSQIVNDFQKGDIAEGYSVSREKKESFPLTVTSAQKNPTAFYLCASSPFGADTGELFFGEGSRLTVL.

The chain links TRBV28 to TRBJ1-4; TRBD1 agrees at 8 bases. Germline V CDR1 and CDR2: MDHEN, SYDVKM. V shed 3 bases, J shed 7 bases, and the junction held 10 bases outside the gene matches. The CDR3 length is 16 residues. The CDR3 DNA is TGTGCCAGCAGTTTCCCCGGACAGGGAGAGGGTGAAAAACTGTTTTTT. Its protein product is CASSFPGQGEGEKLFF. The full variable domain, rest sourced from reference TRBV28 and TRBJ1-4, is DVKVTQSSRYLVKRTGEKVFLECVQDMDHENMFWYRQDPGLGLRLIYFSYDVKMKEKGDIPEGYSVSREKKERFSLILESASTNQTSMYLCASSFPGQGEGEKLFFGSGTQLSVL.

V usage is TRBV10-2 and J usage is TRBJ1-2; D perhaps matches TRBD1 (5 bases). CDR3 size: 14 residues. Looked up from germline, CDR1 is WSHSY and CDR2 is SAAADI. V was pared by 0 bases and J by 2 bases, with 7 bases between. In nucleotides, the CDR3 is TGCGCCAGCAGTGAGTCCCAGGGAAACTATGGCTACACCTTC. Translating it yields CASSESQGNYGYTF.

CDR3 loop: CASSEGRVLGVNEKLFF. The CDR3 DNA sequence: TGTGCCAGCAGTGAAGGAAGGGTGCTTGGAGTCAATGAAAAACTGTTTTTT. The chain combines TRBV6-1 with TRBJ1-4; D uncertain. CDR3 size: 17 residues. Trimming stripped 1 base from V and 5 bases from J, with 17 bases between. Per germline, CDR1 MNHNS and CDR2 SASEGT.

This rearrangement joins TRBV29-1 to TRBJ1-1, with D possibly being TRBD1 (6 bases). Looked up from germline, CDR1 is SQVTM and CDR2 is ANQGSEA. Between the trimmed V and J ends, which lost 7 bases and 5 bases, there was a span of 20 bases. This CDR3 contains 14 residues. The CDR3 nucleotides read TGCAGCGCCCATCAGCAACAGGGAGTAACTGAAGCTTTCTTT. Translating it yields CSAHQQQGVTEAFF.